This T cell receptor (beta chain) was sequenced for a study of graft-versus-host responses after intestinal transplantation. Turning to the study itself: Recipients were given multivisceral, liver-intestinal, or isolated intestinal transplants. Recipients were all induced with anti-thymocyte globulin, then given tacrolimus and steroids for 2 to 3 years.

The germline gives CDR1 SGHTA, CDR2 FQGNSA. The V gene lost 6 bases and the J gene lost 4 bases, with 20 bases spanning the gap. CDR3 length: 16 residues. On this clone itself: Its target is not known.

Profiled with immunoSEQ multiplex PCR; TCRdb holds only in-frame clones, not every one. The sample lists about 73,000 clones, around 90% occurring once. Study-level results: Researchers found peak circulating GvH clone levels linked to early post-transplant HvG declines. In recipient marrow, GvH clones were found, and some appeared first in ileum or blood.

The material sequenced was unstimulated CD8+ T cells sorted from spleen or lymph node cells, taken before transplant. The chain recombines TRBV7-2 with TRBJ2-3; D possibly corresponds to TRBD2 (6 bases). The sequence came from a human donor who was the organ donor for an intestinal transplant. CDR3 sequence: CASSRMRRVAADTQYF. The CDR3 nucleotides read TGTGCCAGCAGTCGAATGAGGAGGGTAGCGGCAGATACGCAGTATTTT.